These 18 T cell receptor beta chains were sequenced from one sample in a study of T cell changes during pregnancy in multiple sclerosis. The data were produced by immunoSEQ multiplex PCR, yet TCRdb's version contains in-frame clones alone and is incomplete. The sample has about 68,000 clones; over 75% are singletons. The sample in question was peripheral blood, obtained in the third trimester of pregnancy. These TCRs come from a female donor with multiple sclerosis, enrolled in a pregnancy study.

The chain carries TRBV6-6 and TRBJ2-3, with D maybe TRBD2 (6 bases). The CDR3 consists of 13 residues. The germline V and J ends were trimmed by 0 bases and 15 bases, with 16 bases remaining between them. The germline V gene has CDR1 MNHNY and CDR2 SVGAGI (reference sequence). DNA of the CDR3: TGTGCCAGCAGTTACTCCGGACCTTCGGGGGTCTATTTT. The encoded protein is CASSYSGPSGVYF.

The rearrangement uses TRBV18 and TRBJ2-7; TRBD2 matches 8 bases. Germline CDR1 is KGHSH and CDR2 is LQKENI. The CDR3 is made up of 14 amino acids. The J segment lost 3 bases and the V segment lost 3 bases, leaving 4 bases of the junction unmatched. The CDR3 region is CASSPGTSDYEQYF. The CDR3 coding sequence is TGTGCCAGCTCACCCGGGACTAGTGACTACGAGCAGTACTTC.

This chain uses TRBV29-1 with TRBJ2-7; tentatively, D is TRBD1 (6 bases). CDR1 and CDR2 (germline): SQVTM, ANQGSEA. V shed 0 bases and J shed 2 bases, with 14 bases lying between them. The CDR3 consists of 15 residues. The CDR3 is CSVEDQGRYTYEQYF. CDR3 nucleotides: TGCAGCGTTGAAGATCAGGGGCGATACACCTACGAGCAGTACTTC.

The chain combines TRBV9 with TRBJ1-6; D may be TRBD1 (6 bases). Germline V gives CDR1 SGDLS, CDR2 YYNGEE. The germline V and J ends were trimmed by 2 bases and 3 bases, with 9 bases remaining between them. This CDR3 region has 15 residues. The DNA for the CDR3 is TGTGCCAGCAGCGTCGGACAGATCTATAATTCACCCCTCCACTTT. It specifies CASSVGQIYNSPLHF.

V gene TRBV6-6 combines with J gene TRBJ2-7; D unresolved. The V end was cut by 0 bases, the J end by 2 bases, with 8 bases between. This CDR3 is built from 14 residues. Germline V CDR1 and CDR2: MNHNY, SVGAGI (reference sequence). The CDR3 spells CASSYSTVTYEQYF. The DNA for the CDR3 is TGTGCCAGCAGTTACTCGACTGTTACCTACGAGCAGTACTTC.

Regarding this clone: Compared with germline, one end of the junction differs, possibly owing to a read error. The chain carries TRBV18 and TRBJ2-7; 7 bases fit TRBD2. Germline V gene lookup returns CDR1 KGHSH and CDR2 LQKENI. CDR3 length: 14 amino acids. As DNA, the CDR3 is TGTGCCAGCTCGCCACGGGAGGAGAGCCACGAGCAGTACTTC. The encoded protein is CASSPREESHEQYF.

This chain links TRBV5-1 with TRBJ1-6, with TRBD1 identical over 9 bases. Trimming took 0 bases from V and 7 from J; bases not matched to a gene: 2. The CDR3 extends over 15 amino acids. Per germline, CDR1 SGHRS and CDR2 YFSETQ. CDR3 amino acids: CASSLETGGNSPLHF. As DNA, the CDR3 is TGCGCCAGCAGCTTGGAGACAGGGGGAAATTCACCCCTCCACTTT.

The chain carries TRBV28 and TRBJ2-7, with 7 bases fitting TRBD2. Germline lookup yields CDR1 MDHEN and CDR2 SYDVKM. J was trimmed by 4 bases and V by 2 bases; bases with no gene match: 11. There are 16 residues in the CDR3. The CDR3 sequence: CASSLRWAGDRYEQYF. The CDR3, as DNA: TGTGCCAGCAGTTTAAGGTGGGCGGGAGATAGGTACGAGCAGTACTTC.

The chain carries TRBV25-1 and TRBJ2-5; D remains unclear. The CDR3 runs 13 residues. The germline V gene encodes CDR1 MGHDK and CDR2 SYGVNS. V was pared by 10 bases and J by 7 bases, with 19 bases between. In DNA, the CDR3 is TGTGCCACCAAACTTGACTTTCTCGGGACCCAGTACTTC. The encoded protein is CATKLDFLGTQYF.

The chain recombines TRBV19 with TRBJ1-1; D possibly corresponds to TRBD1 (6 bases). Germline V CDR1 and CDR2: LNHDA, SQIVND (reference sequence). V gave up 8 bases and J gave up 1 base, with 8 bases separating them. The CDR3 runs to 12 residues. The CDR3 loop reads CASATGNTEAFF. CDR3 sequence (DNA): TGTGCCAGTGCGACAGGGAACACTGAAGCTTTCTTT.

This chain uses TRBV10-2 with TRBJ1-2; the D gene is possibly TRBD1 (5 bases). Germline loops: CDR1 WSHSY, CDR2 SAAADI. Between the trimmed V and J ends, which lost 0 bases and 2 bases, there was a span of 13 bases. The CDR3 consists of 16 residues. DNA of the CDR3: TGCGCCAGCAGTGAGTCGCGGCAGGGCCCCAACTATGGCTACACCTTC. It specifies CASSESRQGPNYGYTF.

The chain couples TRBV5-1 to TRBJ2-7; TRBD2 agrees at 11 bases. Germline CDR1 SGHRS, CDR2 YFSETQ. The J segment lost 2 bases and the V segment lost 0 bases, leaving 1 base of the junction unmatched. There are 15 residues in the CDR3. CDR3 sequence (DNA): TGCGCCAGCAGCTTGGTAGCGGGAGGGCCCTACGAGCAGTACTTC. Amino acids: CASSLVAGGPYEQYF.

The rearrangement uses TRBV29-1 and TRBJ1-1; weak D call: TRBD1 (5 bases). This CDR3 contains 13 residues. The germline gives CDR1 SQVTM, CDR2 ANQGSEA. Trimming pared 3 bases from V and 4 bases from J, leaving 12 bases between. For the CDR3, the DNA is TGCAGCGTTGACCAGGGCTTGGGCACTGAAGCTTTCTTT. It yields the protein CSVDQGLGTEAFF.

The rearrangement links TRBV5-1 to TRBJ1-1; D gene unclear. This CDR3 spans 14 amino acids. Trimming cost V 2 bases and J 3 bases, with 11 bases left between them. Germline CDR1 is SGHRS and CDR2 is YFSETQ. The CDR3 sequence: CASSFDSGDTEAFF. Written as DNA, the CDR3 is TGCGCCAGCAGCTTTGATTCCGGAGACACTGAAGCTTTCTTT. Full variable domain (outside the CDR3, taken from reference TRBV5-1 and TRBJ1-1): KAGVTQTPRYLIKTRGQQVTLSCSPISGHRSVSWYQQTPGQGLQFLFEYFSETQRNKGNFPGRFSGRQFSNSRSEMNVSTLELGDSALYLCASSFDSGDTEAFFGQGTRLTVV.

This sequence joins TRBV7-9 and TRBJ2-3, with 8 bases fitting TRBD2. Germline V gene lookup returns CDR1 SEHNR and CDR2 FQNEAQ (reference sequence). J was trimmed by 1 base and V by 2 bases; bases with no gene match: 8. The CDR3 has 17 amino acids. The chain's CDR3 is CASSLQRERGGTDTQYF. Here the CDR3 DNA reads TGTGCCAGCAGCTTACAGCGGGAGAGGGGGGGCACAGATACGCAGTATTTT.

The sample holds one count of this clone. The chain links TRBV19 to TRBJ1-4; D gene uncertain. This CDR3 is 14 amino acids long. Per the germline V gene, CDR1 is LNHDA and CDR2 is SQIVND (reference sequence). The V end was cut by 7 bases, the J end by 7 bases, with 16 bases between. CDR3 amino acids: CASKEIIRGEKLFF. Here the CDR3 DNA reads TGTGCCAGTAAGGAGATTATCCGGGGTGAAAAACTGTTTTTT.

The rearrangement uses TRBV28 and TRBJ2-7, with a tentative D call TRBD1 (6 bases). Trimming left V 3 bases short and J 1 base short, with 13 bases between. The CDR3 extends over 15 amino acids. Germline values: CDR1 MDHEN, CDR2 SYDVKM. The CDR3 DNA reads TGTGCCAGCAGTTTGCAGGGCAGGGGATCCTACGAGCAGTACTTC. Its translation: CASSLQGRGSYEQYF.

The V and J genes are TRBV5-1 and TRBJ2-1, with D tentatively TRBD2 (5 bases). V lost 1 base, J lost 10 bases, and 12 bases lay in between. Per germline, CDR1 SGHRS and CDR2 YFSETQ. The CDR3 consists of 13 residues. Here the CDR3 reads CASSLRSQREQFF. The CDR3 DNA reads as TGCGCCAGCAGCTTGAGATCCCAGCGGGAGCAGTTCTTC.